The clone carrying this TCR beta chain was seen a handful of times. Its antigen remains unidentified. These data belong to a study of response to subunit inactivated influenza vaccine. Points from the study as a whole: Researchers suggested that each seasonal influenza vaccination recruits few new T cells.

Germline CDR1 is SNHLY and CDR2 is FYNNEI. V dropped 9 bases and J dropped 5 bases, with 17 bases sitting between them. The CDR3 has 13 residues. TCRdb redid the calling of the RT-PCR reads with MiXCR, one entry per CDR3 protein. The sample has fewer than 600,000 distinct CDR3 sequences; 6% to 9% are singletons. This chain links TRBV2 with TRBJ2-7, with D possibly TRBD1 on 6 matching bases. This receptor was obtained from a man between 45 and 75 years old who received an inactivated influenza vaccine. The material was PBMCs from blood, obtained less than 30 months after vaccination. The CDR3 protein is CASTIRGPHEQYF. CDR3 nucleotide sequence: TGTGCCAGTACTATCAGGGGTCCCCACGAGCAGTACTTC.